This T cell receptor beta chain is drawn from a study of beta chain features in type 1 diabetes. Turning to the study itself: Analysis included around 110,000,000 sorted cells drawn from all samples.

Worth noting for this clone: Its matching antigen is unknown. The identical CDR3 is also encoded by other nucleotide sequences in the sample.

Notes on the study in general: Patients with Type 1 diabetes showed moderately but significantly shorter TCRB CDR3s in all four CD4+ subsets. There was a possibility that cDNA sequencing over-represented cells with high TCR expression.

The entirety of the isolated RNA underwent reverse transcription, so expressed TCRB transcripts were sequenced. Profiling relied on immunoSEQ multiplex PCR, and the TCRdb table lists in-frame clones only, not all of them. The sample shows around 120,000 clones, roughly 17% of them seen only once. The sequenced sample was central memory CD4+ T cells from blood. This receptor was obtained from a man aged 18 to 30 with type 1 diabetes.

CDR3 DNA: TGTGCCAGCACCTTGACGGGTAACACTGAAGCTTTCTTT. This codes for CASTLTGNTEAFF. The chain links TRBV7-9 to TRBJ1-1; the D is unclear. The germline V and J ends were trimmed by 7 bases and 2 bases, with 11 bases remaining between them. Per germline, CDR1 SEHNR and CDR2 FQNEAQ (reference sequence). The CDR3 contains 13 residues.